The clone carrying this T cell receptor beta chain was counted a few times. Its antigen is currently unknown. TCRdb ran MiXCR on the reads and lists one entry per CDR3 protein. Of about 310,000 distinct CDR3 sequences listed, 20% to 25% are singletons. These data belong to a study of T cell repertoires in cytomegalovirus infection. Study summary: Signatures in public TCR beta sequences pointed to both CMV infection and matching HLA type. Study results and caveats: CMV-specific TCR beta clonotypes restricted by HLA-C dominated the ex vivo response.

This CDR3 spans 14 amino acids. Germline CDR1 reads MGHRA; CDR2 reads YSYEKL. V shed 3 bases and J 5 bases; nucleotides not matched to a gene: 4. The receptor comes from a human donor in good health (CMV status not recorded). Some clones in this sample may be carry-over from other donors' samples. The specimen comprised cultured PBMCs, sampled from culture after CMV antigen stimulation. The chain has TRBV4-1 and TRBJ1-2; TRBD1 aligns across 9 bases. The CDR3 sequence is CASSQPGTGYGYTF. The CDR3 bases are TGCGCCAGCAGCCAGCCCGGGACAGGGTATGGCTACACCTTC.